Below, 20 T cell receptor beta chains from the same sample are listed, as sequenced in a study of identical twins. TCRdb re-analysed the 5' RACE reads in MiXCR, keeping a single row per CDR3 protein. The sample includes around 960,000 distinct CDR3 sequences, approximately 13% of them seen just once. This sample also belongs to another study, concerning yellow fever vaccine responses in identical twins.

Sequenced material: PBMCs. Receptors originate from a woman younger than 35 in good health.

The V gene is TRBV6-1, the J gene TRBJ2-7; 9 bases line up with TRBD1. J lost 3 bases, V lost 5 bases, and 5 bases had no gene match. This CDR3 has 14 residues. Per germline, CDR1 MNHNS and CDR2 SASEGT. CDR3 nucleotides: TGTGCCAGCAGTCGGACAGGGGTCCTCTACGAGCAGTACTTC. This translates into CASSRTGVLYEQYF.

V is TRBV20-1 and J is TRBJ2-5; 10 bases align to TRBD1. With 6 bases clipped from V and 4 bases from J, the junction kept 5 bases outside the gene matches. CDR3 length equals 13 residues. The germline gives CDR1 DFQATT, CDR2 SNEGSKA (reference sequence). CDR3 region: CSARRDRGETQYF. The DNA of the CDR3 is TGCAGTGCCCGTCGGGACAGGGGAGAGACCCAGTACTTC.

This clonotype was detected only a few times. The rearrangement joins TRBV5-1 to TRBJ1-3, with D tentatively TRBD1 (6 bases). V lost 4 bases and J 4 bases, leaving 12 bases between the germline ends. The CDR3 loop spans 14 amino acids. CDR1 is SGHRS and CDR2 is YFSETQ in the germline V gene. In nucleotides, the CDR3 is TGCGCCAGCAGCCCGGGGGCGCAGGGAAACACCATATATTTT. This encodes CASSPGAQGNTIYF.

This clonotype turned up a few times. The J gene is TRBJ2-5, the V gene TRBV2; the D is unclear. Trimming shortened V by 8 bases and J by 1 base, and 11 bases separated the two germline ends. In germline, CDR1 is SNHLY, CDR2 FYNNEI. This CDR3 comprises 13 residues. The CDR3 spells CASEVKIQETQYF. The CDR3 nucleotides read TGTGCCAGCGAGGTTAAAATCCAAGAGACCCAGTACTTC.

CDR3 DNA sequence: TGTGCCAGCAGTGAATTCGGGGTAGGCGAGCAGTACGTC. This encodes CASSEFGVGEQYV. The chain employs TRBV25-1 and TRBJ2-7, with TRBD2 as a possible D gene (5 bases). Germline V gene sequence: CDR1 MGHDK, CDR2 SYGVNS. Between the trimmed V and J ends, which lost 1 base and 6 bases, there was a span of 10 bases. The CDR3 totals 13 residues.

This clonotype was counted a few times. This sequence joins TRBV20-1 and TRBJ2-1, with 7 bases aligning to TRBD2. Trimming cost V 0 bases and J 0 bases; bases outside gene matches: 8. The CDR3 runs to 17 residues. CDR1 and CDR2 (germline): DFQATT, SNEGSKA (reference sequence). The CDR3 region is CSARDDLAVSSYNEQFF. CDR3 nucleotides: TGCAGTGCTAGAGATGATCTAGCGGTTAGCTCCTACAATGAGCAGTTCTTC.

The chain has TRBV20-1 and TRBJ2-3, with 9 positions matching TRBD2. CDR3 size: 15 residues. Germline values: CDR1 DFQATT, CDR2 SNEGSKA (reference sequence). V shed 4 bases and J 3 bases; nucleotides not matched to a gene: 8. As DNA, the CDR3 is TGCAGTGCTAACCCGGGTCTAGCGGGGACAGATACGCAGTATTTT. Translating it yields CSANPGLAGTDTQYF.

This clonotype was counted a few times. The rearrangement links TRBV28 to TRBJ2-3; 14 positions match TRBD2. After removal of 5 bases from V and 0 bases from J, the junction contained 10 bases not matched to a gene. The CDR3 covers 19 residues. Germline V gene sequence: CDR1 MDHEN, CDR2 SYDVKM. Here the CDR3 DNA reads TGTGCCAGCAGTCTGACCGGACTAGCGGGGGGCCTGAGCACAGATACGCAGTATTTT. Translated, it gives CASSLTGLAGGLSTDTQYF.

This chain's CDR3 is CAISERQETQYF. CDR3 DNA: TGTGCCATCAGTGAGCGGCAAGAGACCCAGTACTTC. The chain carries TRBV10-3 and TRBJ2-5; D is unresolved. V gave up 2 bases and J gave up 2 bases, with 3 bases separating them. CDR3 length equals 12 residues. Germline CDR1 reads ENHRY; CDR2 reads SYGVKD.

This clonotype was recorded at least ten times. The J gene is TRBJ2-7, the V gene TRBV4-2; D is undetermined. Per the germline V gene, CDR1 is LGHNA and CDR2 is YNFKEQ. Trimming took 0 bases from V and 4 from J, leaving 13 bases between them. The CDR3 contains 15 residues. The CDR3 is CASSQDARTAYEQYV. In DNA form, the CDR3 reads TGTGCCAGCAGCCAAGATGCGCGTACAGCTTACGAGCAGTACGTC.

This clonotype showed up just a few times. The V gene is TRBV14, the J gene TRBJ1-5; 7 bases are shared with TRBD1. Germline V gene data show CDR1 as SGHDN and CDR2 as FVKESK. CDR3 size: 15 residues. With 6 bases clipped from V and 6 bases from J, the junction kept 11 bases outside the gene matches. CDR3 bases: TGTGCCAGCAGACCCGACAGGGTAGAGACTCAGCCCCAGCATTTT. Translation: CASRPDRVETQPQHF.

The gene calls are TRBV7-9 and TRBJ2-1, with D unclear. V lost 1 base to trimming and J lost 10 bases, with 11 bases between them. CDR3 length: 13 residues. CDR1 and CDR2 from the germline V gene are SEHNR and FQNEAQ (reference sequence). The CDR3 protein is CASSLEGLREQFF. CDR3 nucleotide sequence: TGTGCCAGCAGCTTAGAAGGGCTCAGGGAGCAGTTCTTC.

The J gene is TRBJ2-3, the V gene TRBV2, with 14 bases matching TRBD2. Germline assignment: CDR1 SNHLY and CDR2 FYNNEI. There are 13 residues in the CDR3. The trim removed 11 bases at V and 9 bases at J, leaving 7 bases unmatched. CDR3 sequence: CALGLAGVDTQYF. DNA of the CDR3: TGTGCCTTGGGACTAGCGGGAGTAGACACGCAGTATTTT.

This clonotype was detected only a few times. The rearrangement links TRBV3-1 to TRBJ2-5, with 9 bases that match TRBD2. The CDR3 has 15 residues. Trimming at V came to 4 bases and at J to 7 bases, leaving 10 bases not matched to a gene. Per the germline V gene, CDR1 is LGHDT and CDR2 is YNNKEL (reference sequence). CDR3 bases: TGTGCCAGCAGCCTGCGGGGTAGCGGGAGCGGGACCCAGTACTTC. It translates to CASSLRGSGSGTQYF.

The chain combines TRBV20-1 with TRBJ1-4, with 9 bases fitting TRBD1. CDR3 length: 13 amino acids. The ends lost 5 bases at V and 6 bases at J; junction bases unmatched: 4. Germline V gives CDR1 DFQATT, CDR2 SNEGSKA (reference sequence). CDR3 residues: CSALTGGDEKLFF. CDR3 DNA sequence: TGCAGTGCTTTGACAGGGGGGGATGAAAAACTGTTTTTT.

V usage is TRBV11-2 and J usage is TRBJ2-3; 8 bases map to TRBD2. CDR1 is SGHAT, CDR2 FQNNGV, per germline. After removal of 6 bases from V and 6 bases from J, the junction contained 14 bases not matched to a gene. This CDR3 is 16 amino acids long. CDR3: CASRLGRGRGADTQYF. The CDR3 DNA sequence: TGTGCCAGCAGACTCGGGAGGGGACGGGGCGCTGATACGCAGTATTTT.

This clonotype was picked up a small number of times. The gene calls are TRBV10-3 and TRBJ2-1; 8 nucleotides match TRBD1. The V gene's germline CDR1 is ENHRY and CDR2 SYGVKD. This CDR3 is built from 15 residues. V dropped 3 bases and J dropped 2; count of bases not matched to a gene: 3. The CDR3 nucleotides are TGTGCCATCAGTGAACCGGGACAGGCCTACAATGAGCAGTTCTTC. Translated, it gives CAISEPGQAYNEQFF.

This clonotype has more than one count but fewer than ten. This chain joins TRBV27 and TRBJ2-5; D gene ambiguous. Germline V gene data show CDR1 as MNHEY and CDR2 as SMNVEV (reference sequence). V was pared by 5 bases and J by 5 bases, with 12 bases between. The CDR3 length is 13 residues. Written as DNA, the CDR3 is TGTGCCAGCAGTGATCCCCCCCTGGAGACCCAGTACTTC. It specifies CASSDPPLETQYF.

The CDR3, as DNA: TGTGCCACCCCGGGGGGGACAGGAACCCACAATGAGCAGTTCTTC. Its translation: CATPGGTGTHNEQFF. V usage is TRBV2 and J usage is TRBJ2-1; D possibly matches TRBD1 or TRBD2 (8 bases each). Germline CDR1 is SNHLY and CDR2 is FYNNEI. The ends were cut back, 10 bases at V and 5 bases at J, with 21 bases in the middle. CDR3 length: 15 amino acids.

The J gene is TRBJ2-3, the V gene TRBV29-1, with D hard to call. CDR1 is SQVTM and CDR2 is ANQGSEA in the germline V gene. V was clipped by 3 bases and J by 3 bases, with 16 bases between them. The CDR3 runs 15 residues. This CDR3 is CSVDPQRSATDTQYF. Here the CDR3 DNA reads TGCAGCGTTGACCCGCAGAGATCAGCGACAGATACGCAGTATTTT.